This TCR beta chain was sequenced during a study of T-cell memory formation after mild COVID-19. Germline V gene sequence: CDR1 LGHNA, CDR2 YSLEER. The CDR3 is 13 amino acids. Trimming shortened V by 0 bases and J by 5 bases, and 7 bases separated the two germline ends. TCRdb passed the 5' RACE reads through MiXCR, listing each CDR3 protein once. The sample consists of under 250,000 distinct CDR3 sequences, 8% to 11% of them appearing once. The chain has TRBV4-3 and TRBJ1-1; no clear D gene. The sequenced sample consisted of PBMCs or a T cell subset sorted from them (not recorded which). The sequence derives from a man between 18 and 35 years old who had mild COVID-19 (a few samples of this study predate the infection). Cell type and time point are not known. CDR3 sequence reads: CASSQEVRTEAFF. The CDR3 DNA sequence: TGCGCCAGCAGCCAAGAGGTCAGAACTGAAGCTTTCTTT.